These 12 T cell receptor beta chains share one sample of origin, sequenced in a study of radiation and T cells in renal cell carcinoma. Time point defined: blood 2 weeks post-SBRT. Treatment specified: 15 Gy SBRT to primary tumor, nephrectomy 4 weeks later. Sequencing was performed with immunoSEQ multiplex PCR; in TCRdb, only in-frame clones are kept and a portion is missing. Seen here are 100,000 to 150,000 clones, 65% to 85% observed once, and the top ten hold 5.8%. The sequenced sample was blood, obtained from a patient whose treatment included radiotherapy and nephrectomy. The receptor source for this set is a man in his fifties with renal cell carcinoma.

The chain joins TRBV5-4 to TRBJ2-1, with TRBD1 matching 8 bases. V shed 4 bases and J 12 bases; nucleotides not matched to a gene: 6. The length of the CDR3 is 12 residues. Germline CDR1 reads SGHNT; CDR2 reads YYREEE (reference sequence). CDR3: CASSVDRDRQFF. The CDR3 bases are TGTGCCAGCAGCGTGGACAGGGACAGGCAGTTCTTC.

The V call is TRBV5-1, the J call TRBJ2-7; D possibly corresponds to TRBD2 (5 bases). CDR3 length: 15 amino acids. Germline V CDR1 and CDR2: SGHRS, YFSETQ. Trimming cost V 2 bases and J 0 bases, with 12 bases left between them. CDR3 protein: CASSFDAGSSYEQYF. The DNA of the CDR3 is TGCGCCAGCAGCTTCGACGCTGGGAGCTCCTACGAGCAGTACTTC.

The chain joins TRBV7-3 to TRBJ2-1; the match to TRBD2 covers 7 bases. The length of the CDR3 is 15 residues. V was clipped by 1 base and J by 3 bases; unmatched bases: 3. Germline V lookup: CDR1 SGHTA, CDR2 FQGTGA. CDR3 in DNA: TGTGCCAGCAGCTTAAATGGCGGGGGCTACAATGAGCAGTTCTTC. Protein sequence: CASSLNGGGYNEQFF.

The V gene is TRBV29-1, the J gene TRBJ2-1; D remains ambiguous. Germline assignment: CDR1 SQVTM and CDR2 ANQGSEA. This CDR3 has 14 amino acids. V was clipped by 7 bases and J by 4 bases, with 17 bases between them. CDR3 nucleotides: TGCAGCGCCCCGAGGCAGGTCAGGTACAATGAGCAGTTCTTC. Encoded protein: CSAPRQVRYNEQFF.

The CDR3 DNA reads as TGCAGTGCTAGAACAGAGACCCAGTACTTC. It is translated as CSARTETQYF. V usage is TRBV20-1 and J usage is TRBJ2-5; D remains unclear. The CDR3 spans 10 residues. Germline values: CDR1 DFQATT, CDR2 SNEGSKA (reference sequence). V was shortened by 2 bases and J by 4 bases, with 2 bases between the two germline ends.

The genes are TRBV2 and TRBJ2-3; D unclear. The germline V gene has CDR1 SNHLY and CDR2 FYNNEI. Trimming stripped 7 bases from V and 2 bases from J, with 10 bases between. The CDR3 runs 13 residues. CDR3 loop: CASTRSFTDTQYF. CDR3 DNA sequence: TGTGCCAGCACCCGATCTTTCACAGATACGCAGTATTTT.

The CDR3 DNA sequence: TGTGCCAGCAGCCAACAGGACAGGGACTATGGCTACACCTTC. Translation gives CASSQQDRDYGYTF. The chain recombines TRBV4-2 with TRBJ1-2, with 8 bases aligning to TRBD1. The trim removed 2 bases at V and 3 bases at J, leaving 2 bases unmatched. The CDR3 loop spans 14 amino acids. Germline values: CDR1 LGHNA, CDR2 YNFKEQ.

This clone was detected once. V gene TRBV14 combines with J gene TRBJ2-3; D perhaps matches TRBD1 (6 bases). Per the germline V gene, CDR1 is SGHDN and CDR2 is FVKESK. V was trimmed by 0 bases and J by 0 bases, leaving 13 bases between them. The CDR3 is 17 amino acids. Here the CDR3 reads CASSQEWGRSSTDTQYF. The DNA of the CDR3 is TGTGCCAGCAGCCAAGAATGGGGGCGTTCTAGCACAGATACGCAGTATTTT.

The gene calls are TRBV7-2 and TRBJ1-6, with unresolved D. V lost 1 base and J 10 bases, leaving 14 bases between the germline ends. Germline loops: CDR1 SGHTA, CDR2 FQGNSA. This CDR3 spans 15 amino acids. CDR3 residues: CASSLGRSSGSPLHF. The CDR3 coding sequence is TGTGCCAGCAGCTTAGGACGTTCATCAGGATCACCCCTCCACTTT.

The V gene is TRBV5-1, the J gene TRBJ1-4; D may be TRBD1 (5 bases). CDR1 and CDR2 from the germline V gene are SGHRS and YFSETQ. The CDR3 extends over 16 amino acids. Trimming stripped 2 bases from V and 3 bases from J, with 14 bases between. The CDR3 spells CASSFTLGGPNEKLFF. CDR3 DNA: TGCGCCAGCAGCTTTACCCTCGGGGGACCTAATGAAAAACTGTTTTTT.

The chain couples TRBV9 to TRBJ2-7; weak D call: TRBD2 (6 bases). The CDR3 consists of 16 residues. Germline lookup yields CDR1 SGDLS and CDR2 YYNGEE. Between the trimmed V and J ends, which lost 4 bases and 1 base, there was a span of 18 bases. The CDR3 DNA sequence: TGTGCCAGCAGCCCCCGGGACTTCTACTCTTCCTACGAGCAGTACTTC. It translates to CASSPRDFYSSYEQYF.

The V call is TRBV2, the J call TRBJ2-3, with 10 bases fitting TRBD2. Germline V lookup: CDR1 SNHLY, CDR2 FYNNEI. The CDR3 spans 15 residues. After removal of 6 bases from V and 0 bases from J, the junction contained 3 bases not matched to a gene. CDR3 sequence (DNA): TGTGCCAGCAGCATAGCGGGGGGAAGCACAGATACGCAGTATTTT. It codes for CASSIAGGSTDTQYF.